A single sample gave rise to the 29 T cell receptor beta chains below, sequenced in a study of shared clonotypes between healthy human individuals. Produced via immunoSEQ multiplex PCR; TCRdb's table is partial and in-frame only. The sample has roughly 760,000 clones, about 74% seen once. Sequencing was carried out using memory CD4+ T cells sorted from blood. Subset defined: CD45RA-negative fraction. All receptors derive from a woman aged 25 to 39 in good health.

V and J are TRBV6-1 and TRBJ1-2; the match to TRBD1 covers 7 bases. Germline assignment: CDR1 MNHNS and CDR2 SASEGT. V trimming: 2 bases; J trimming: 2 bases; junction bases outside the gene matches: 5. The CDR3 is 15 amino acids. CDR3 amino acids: CASSEQMGQNYGYTF. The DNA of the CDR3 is TGTGCCAGCAGTGAACAAATGGGACAGAACTATGGCTACACCTTC.

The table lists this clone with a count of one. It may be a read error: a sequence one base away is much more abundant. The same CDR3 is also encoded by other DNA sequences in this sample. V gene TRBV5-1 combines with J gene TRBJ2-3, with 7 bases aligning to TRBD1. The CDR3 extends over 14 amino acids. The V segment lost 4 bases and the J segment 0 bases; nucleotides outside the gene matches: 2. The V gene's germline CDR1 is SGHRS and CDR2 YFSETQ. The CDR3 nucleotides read TGCGCCAGCAGCCCGGGACAGAGCACAGATACGCAGTATTTT. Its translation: CASSPGQSTDTQYF.

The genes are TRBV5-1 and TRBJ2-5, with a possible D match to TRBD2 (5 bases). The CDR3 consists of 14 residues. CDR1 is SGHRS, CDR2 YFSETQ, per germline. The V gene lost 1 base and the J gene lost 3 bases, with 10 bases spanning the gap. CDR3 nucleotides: TGCGCCAGCAGCTTGATATTGGGAGAAGAGACCCAGTACTTC. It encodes CASSLILGEETQYF.

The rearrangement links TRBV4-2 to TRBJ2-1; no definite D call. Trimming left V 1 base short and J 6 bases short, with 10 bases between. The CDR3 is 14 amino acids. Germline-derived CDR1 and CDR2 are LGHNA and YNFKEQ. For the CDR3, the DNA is TGTGCCAGCAGCCAAGCCCGTGCGGCCAATGAGCAGTTCTTC. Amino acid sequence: CASSQARAANEQFF.

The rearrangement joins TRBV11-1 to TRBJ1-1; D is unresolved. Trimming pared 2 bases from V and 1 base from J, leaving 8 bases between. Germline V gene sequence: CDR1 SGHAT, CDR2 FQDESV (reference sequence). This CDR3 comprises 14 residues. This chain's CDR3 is CASSLLYSNTEAFF. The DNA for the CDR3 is TGTGCCAGCAGCTTATTGTACTCGAACACTGAAGCTTTCTTT. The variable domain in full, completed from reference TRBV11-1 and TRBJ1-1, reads EAEVAQSPRYKITEKSQAVAFWCDPISGHATLYWYRQILGQGPELLVQFQDESVVDDSQLPKDRFSAERLKGVDSTLKIQPAELGDSAMYLCASSLLYSNTEAFFGQGTRLTVV.

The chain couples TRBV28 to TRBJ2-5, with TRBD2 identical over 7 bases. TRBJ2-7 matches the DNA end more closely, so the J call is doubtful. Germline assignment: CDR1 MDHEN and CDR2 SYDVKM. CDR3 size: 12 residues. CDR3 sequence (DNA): TGTGCCAGCAAAGCGGGACTTTACGAGCAGTACTTC. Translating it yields CASKAGLYEQYF.

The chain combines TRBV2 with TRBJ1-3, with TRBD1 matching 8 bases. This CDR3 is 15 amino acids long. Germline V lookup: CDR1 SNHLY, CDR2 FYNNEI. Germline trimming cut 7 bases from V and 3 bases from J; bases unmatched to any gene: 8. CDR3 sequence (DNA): TGTGCCAGCAACAGGGGACAGGCCGGTGGAAACACCATATATTTT. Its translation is CASNRGQAGGNTIYF.

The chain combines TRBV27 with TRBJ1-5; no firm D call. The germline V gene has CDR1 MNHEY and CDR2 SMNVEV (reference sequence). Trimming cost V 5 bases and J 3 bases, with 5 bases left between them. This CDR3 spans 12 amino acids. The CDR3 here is CASSTINQPQHF. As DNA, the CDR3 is TGTGCCAGCAGTACGATCAATCAGCCCCAGCATTTT.

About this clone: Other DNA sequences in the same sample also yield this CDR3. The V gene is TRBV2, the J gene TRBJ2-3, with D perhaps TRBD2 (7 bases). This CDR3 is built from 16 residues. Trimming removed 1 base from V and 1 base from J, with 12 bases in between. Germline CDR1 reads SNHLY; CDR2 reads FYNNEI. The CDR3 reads CASSEVGAGGTDTQYF. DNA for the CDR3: TGTGCCAGCAGTGAAGTGGGGGCGGGGGGCACAGATACGCAGTATTTT.

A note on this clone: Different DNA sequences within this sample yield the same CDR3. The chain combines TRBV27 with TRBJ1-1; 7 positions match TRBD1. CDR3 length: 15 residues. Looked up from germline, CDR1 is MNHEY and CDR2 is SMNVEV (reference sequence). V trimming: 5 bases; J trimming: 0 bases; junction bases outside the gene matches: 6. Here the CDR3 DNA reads TGTGCCAGCAGTCGGGACAGAGTTATGAACACTGAAGCTTTCTTT. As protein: CASSRDRVMNTEAFF.

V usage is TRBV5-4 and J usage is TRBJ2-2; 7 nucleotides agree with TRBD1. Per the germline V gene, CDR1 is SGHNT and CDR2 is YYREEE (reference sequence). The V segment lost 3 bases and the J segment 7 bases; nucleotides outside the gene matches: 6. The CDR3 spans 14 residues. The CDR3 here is CASSWATGVGELFF. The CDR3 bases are TGTGCCAGCAGCTGGGCAACAGGGGTCGGGGAGCTGTTTTTT.

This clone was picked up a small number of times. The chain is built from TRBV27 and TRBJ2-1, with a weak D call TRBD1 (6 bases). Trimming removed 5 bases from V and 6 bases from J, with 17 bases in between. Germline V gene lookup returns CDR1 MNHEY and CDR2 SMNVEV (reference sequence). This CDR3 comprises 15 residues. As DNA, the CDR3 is TGTGCCAGCAGTGAGAGGGGGACGGTCCCCAATGAGCAGTTCTTC. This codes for CASSERGTVPNEQFF.

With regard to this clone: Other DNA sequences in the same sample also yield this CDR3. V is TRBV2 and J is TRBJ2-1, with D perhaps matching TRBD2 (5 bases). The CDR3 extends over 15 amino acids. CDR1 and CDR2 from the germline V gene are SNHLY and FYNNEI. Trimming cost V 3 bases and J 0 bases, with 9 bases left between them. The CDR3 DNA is TGTGCCAGCAGTGAGAGCGGTAGCTCCTACAATGAGCAGTTCTTC. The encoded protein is CASSESGSSYNEQFF. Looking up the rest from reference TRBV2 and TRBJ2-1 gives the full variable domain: EPEVTQTPSHQVTQMGQEVILRCVPISNHLYFYWYRQILGQKVEFLVSFYNNEISEKSEIFDDQFSVERPDGSNFTLKIRSTKLEDSAMYFCASSESGSSYNEQFFGPGTRLTVL.

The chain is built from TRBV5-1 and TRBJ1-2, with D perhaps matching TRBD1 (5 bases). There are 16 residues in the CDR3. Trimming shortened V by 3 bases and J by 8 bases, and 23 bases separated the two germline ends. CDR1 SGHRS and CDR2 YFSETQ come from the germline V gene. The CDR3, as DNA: TGCGCCAGCAGCTCCAGAAGCTCGGCGGGGCGTGGGGGCTACACCTTC. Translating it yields CASSSRSSAGRGGYTF.

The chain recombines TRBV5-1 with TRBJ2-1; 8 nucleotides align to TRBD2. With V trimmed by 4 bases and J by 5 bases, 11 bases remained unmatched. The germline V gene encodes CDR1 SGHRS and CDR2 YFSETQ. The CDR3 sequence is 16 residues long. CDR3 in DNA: TGCGCCAGCAGCCACACTAGCGGAGCGTTACACAATGAGCAGTTCTTC. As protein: CASSHTSGALHNEQFF.

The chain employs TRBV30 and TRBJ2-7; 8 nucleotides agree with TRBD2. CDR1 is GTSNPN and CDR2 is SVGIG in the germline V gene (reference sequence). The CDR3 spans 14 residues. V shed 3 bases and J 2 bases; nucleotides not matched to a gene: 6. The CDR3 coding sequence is TGTGCCTGGAGGAGTAGCGGGAATACCTACGAGCAGTACTTC. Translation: CAWRSSGNTYEQYF.

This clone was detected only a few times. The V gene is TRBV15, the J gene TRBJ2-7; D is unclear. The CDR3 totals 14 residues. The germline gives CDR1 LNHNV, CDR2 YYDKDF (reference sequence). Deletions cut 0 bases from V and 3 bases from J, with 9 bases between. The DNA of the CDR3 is TGTGCCACCAGCAGAGATATGGGGAACTACGAGCAGTACTTC. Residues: CATSRDMGNYEQYF. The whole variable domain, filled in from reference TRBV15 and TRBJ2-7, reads DAMVIQNPRYQVTQFGKPVTLSCSQTLNHNVMYWYQQKSSQAPKLLFHYYDKDFNNEADTPDNFQSRRPNTSFCFLDIRSPGLGDTAMYLCATSRDMGNYEQYFGPGTRLTVT.

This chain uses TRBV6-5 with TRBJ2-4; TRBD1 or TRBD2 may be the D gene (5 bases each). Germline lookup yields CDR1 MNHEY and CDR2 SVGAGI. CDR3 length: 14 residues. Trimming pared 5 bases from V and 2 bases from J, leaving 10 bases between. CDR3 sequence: CASSDRDPKNIQYF. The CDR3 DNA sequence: TGTGCCAGCAGTGACCGGGACCCCAAAAACATTCAGTACTTC.

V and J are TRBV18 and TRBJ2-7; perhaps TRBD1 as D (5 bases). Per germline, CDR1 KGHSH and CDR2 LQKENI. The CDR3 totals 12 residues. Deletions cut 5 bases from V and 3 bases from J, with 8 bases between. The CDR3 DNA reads TGTGCCAGCTCATCAGGGCACTACGAGCAGTACTTC. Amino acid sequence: CASSSGHYEQYF. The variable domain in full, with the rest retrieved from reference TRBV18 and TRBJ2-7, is NAGVMQNPRHLVRRRGQEARLRCSPMKGHSHVYWYRQLPEEGLKFMVYLQKENIIDESGMPKERFSAEFPKEGPSILRIQQVVRGDSAAYFCASSSGHYEQYFGPGTRLTVT.

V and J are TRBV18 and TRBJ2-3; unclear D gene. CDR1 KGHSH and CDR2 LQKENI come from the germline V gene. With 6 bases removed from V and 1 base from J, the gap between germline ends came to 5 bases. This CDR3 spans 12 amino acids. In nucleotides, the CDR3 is TGTGCCAGCTCCCGGCGCACAGATACGCAGTATTTT. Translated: CASSRRTDTQYF.

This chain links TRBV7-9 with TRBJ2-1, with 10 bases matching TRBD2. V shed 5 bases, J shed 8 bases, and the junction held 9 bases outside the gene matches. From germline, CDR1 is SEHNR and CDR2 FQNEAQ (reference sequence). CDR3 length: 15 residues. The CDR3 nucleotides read TGTGCCAGCAGCCTCGCTAGCGGGAGTTTCGATGAGCAGTTCTTC. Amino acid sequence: CASSLASGSFDEQFF. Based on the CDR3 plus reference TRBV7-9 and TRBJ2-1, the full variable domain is DTGVSQNPRHKITKRGQNVTFRCDPISEHNRLYWYRQTLGQGPEFLTYFQNEAQLEKSRLLSDRFSAERPKGSFSTLEIQRTEQGDSAMYLCASSLASGSFDEQFFGPGTRLTVL.

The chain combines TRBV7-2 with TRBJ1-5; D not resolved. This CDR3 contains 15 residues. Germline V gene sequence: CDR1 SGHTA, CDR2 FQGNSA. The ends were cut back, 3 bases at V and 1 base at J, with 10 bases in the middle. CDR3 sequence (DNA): TGTGCCAGCAGCTTCCAGACTGGGAGCAATCAGCCCCAGCATTTT. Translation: CASSFQTGSNQPQHF.

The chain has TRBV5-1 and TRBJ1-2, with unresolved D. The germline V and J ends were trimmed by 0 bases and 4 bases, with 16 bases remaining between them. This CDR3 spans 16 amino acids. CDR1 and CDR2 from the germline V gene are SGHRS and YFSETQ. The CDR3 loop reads CASSLEAREGSYGYTF. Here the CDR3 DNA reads TGCGCCAGCAGCTTGGAGGCCAGAGAAGGTAGCTATGGCTACACCTTC.

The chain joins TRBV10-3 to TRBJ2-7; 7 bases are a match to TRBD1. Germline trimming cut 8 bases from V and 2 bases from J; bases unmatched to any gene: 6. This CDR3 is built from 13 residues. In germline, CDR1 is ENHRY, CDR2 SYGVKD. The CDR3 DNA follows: TGTGCCATCGCCCAGGGGGTTGCCTACGAGCAGTACTTC. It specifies CAIAQGVAYEQYF.

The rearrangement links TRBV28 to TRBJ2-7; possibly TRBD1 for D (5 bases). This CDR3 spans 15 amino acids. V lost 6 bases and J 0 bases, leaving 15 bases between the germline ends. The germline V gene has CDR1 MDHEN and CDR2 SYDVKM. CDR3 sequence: CASSLGHSSSYEQYF. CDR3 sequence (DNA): TGTGCCAGCAGCCTCGGACACTCGAGCTCCTACGAGCAGTACTTC.

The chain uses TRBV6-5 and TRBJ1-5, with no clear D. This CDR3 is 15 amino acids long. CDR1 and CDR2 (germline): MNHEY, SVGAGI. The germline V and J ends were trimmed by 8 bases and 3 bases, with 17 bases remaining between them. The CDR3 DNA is TGTGCCAGCGGATGGACGGCAAGTACCAATCAGCCCCAGCATTTT. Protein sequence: CASGWTASTNQPQHF.

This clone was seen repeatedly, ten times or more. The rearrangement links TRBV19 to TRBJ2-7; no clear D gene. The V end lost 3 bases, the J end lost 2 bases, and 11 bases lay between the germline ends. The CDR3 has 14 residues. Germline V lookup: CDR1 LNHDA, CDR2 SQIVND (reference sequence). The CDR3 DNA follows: TGTGCCAGTAGTATCAACTTCGGCCCCTACGAGCAGTACTTC. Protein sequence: CASSINFGPYEQYF.

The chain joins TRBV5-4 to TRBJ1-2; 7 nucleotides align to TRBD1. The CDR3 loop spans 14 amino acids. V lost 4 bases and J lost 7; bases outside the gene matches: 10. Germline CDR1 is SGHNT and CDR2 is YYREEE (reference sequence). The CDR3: CASSPPQGPGGYTF. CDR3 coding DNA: TGTGCCAGCAGCCCGCCACAGGGGCCGGGTGGCTACACCTTC.

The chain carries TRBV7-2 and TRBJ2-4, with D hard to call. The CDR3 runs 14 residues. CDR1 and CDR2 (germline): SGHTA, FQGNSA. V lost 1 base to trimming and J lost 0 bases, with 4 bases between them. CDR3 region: CASSLDVAKNIQYF. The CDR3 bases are TGTGCCAGCAGCTTAGACGTAGCCAAAAACATTCAGTACTTC.